These 32 T cell receptor beta chains originate from one sample sequenced in a study of OX40 agonist ivuxolimab in advanced cancers. Generated by immunoSEQ multiplex PCR, the TCRdb table keeps only in-frame clones and is missing some. Seen here are some 80,000 clones, roughly four fifths observed once, and the top ten hold around 25%. The sample was CD4+ or CD8+ T cells sorted from blood, taken in a trial of the OX40 agonist ivuxolimab. All receptors come from an adult with an advanced solid tumor such as melanoma, head and neck, liver or kidney cancer.

The rearrangement uses TRBV5-4 and TRBJ1-2; D ambiguous. Looked up from germline, CDR1 is SGHNT and CDR2 is YYREEE (reference sequence). The CDR3 extends over 15 amino acids. Trimming pared 0 bases from V and 8 bases from J, leaving 17 bases between. CDR3 region: CASSLALTYGEGYTF. The DNA for the CDR3 is TGTGCCAGCAGCTTGGCGCTCACGTATGGTGAGGGCTACACCTTC. Full variable domain (missing parts from reference TRBV5-4 and TRBJ1-2): ETGVTQSPTHLIKTRGQQVTLRCSSQSGHNTVSWYQQALGQGPQFIFQYYREEENGRGNFPPRFSGLQFPNYSSELNVNALELDDSALYLCASSLALTYGEGYTFGSGTRLTVV.

Written as DNA, the CDR3 is TGTGCCAGTAGTGCGTGGGGCAGGGGGAAAGGTTATAGCAATCAGCCCCAGCATTTT. Its translation is CASSAWGRGKGYSNQPQHF. The rearrangement joins TRBV19 to TRBJ1-5, with TRBD1 identical over 7 bases. With V trimmed by 5 bases and J by 0 bases, 16 bases remained unmatched. The germline V gene has CDR1 LNHDA and CDR2 SQIVND (reference sequence). This CDR3 is 19 amino acids long.

This sequence joins TRBV18 and TRBJ2-3; 14 bases are shared with TRBD2. Trimming cost V 3 bases and J 2 bases; bases outside gene matches: 13. The CDR3 covers 20 residues. CDR1 KGHSH and CDR2 LQKENI come from the germline V gene. Written as DNA, the CDR3 is TGTGCCAGCTCACCGTCTTTCGGGACTAGCGGGGGACACTACACAGATACGCAGTATTTT. Its translation is CASSPSFGTSGGHYTDTQYF.

This clone has a single count. The V call is TRBV7-9, the J call TRBJ1-2; possible D gene TRBD1, 6 bases. This CDR3 spans 13 amino acids. Trimming took 1 base from V and 6 from J, leaving 9 bases between them. CDR1 SEHNR and CDR2 FQNEAQ come from the germline V gene (reference sequence). CDR3 DNA sequence: TGTGCCAGCAGCTTAGACGCAGGGGATGGCTACACCTTC. This sequence encodes CASSLDAGDGYTF.

The chain employs TRBV10-3 and TRBJ2-3, with 10 bases lining up with TRBD2. Germline CDR1 reads ENHRY; CDR2 reads SYGVKD. J lost 6 bases, V lost 6 bases, and 9 bases had no gene match. This CDR3 is built from 15 residues. For the CDR3, the DNA is TGTGCCATCAGAGCTCTAGCGGGGGCTGGGGATACGCAGTATTTT. This gives the protein CAIRALAGAGDTQYF.

The gene calls are TRBV19 and TRBJ2-7, with 8 bases fitting TRBD1. V shed 3 bases and J 4 bases; nucleotides not matched to a gene: 8. CDR1 is LNHDA, CDR2 SQIVND, per germline (reference sequence). The CDR3 has 15 amino acids. CDR3 amino acids: CASSMIGTGDYEQYF. In DNA, the CDR3 is TGTGCCAGTAGTATGATCGGGACAGGCGATTACGAGCAGTACTTC.

The chain is built from TRBV2 and TRBJ1-2; D may be TRBD1 (5 bases). V lost 3 bases to trimming and J lost 4 bases, with 6 bases between them. CDR1 SNHLY and CDR2 FYNNEI come from the germline V gene. This CDR3 contains 12 residues. DNA of the CDR3: TGTGCCAGCAGTGAGAGGGGCTATGGCTACACCTTC. Its protein is CASSERGYGYTF.

The V call is TRBV4-1, the J call TRBJ2-3; D might be TRBD1 or TRBD2, each matching 5 bases. Trimming took 4 bases from V and 0 from J, leaving 17 bases between them. Germline V gene data show CDR1 as MGHRA and CDR2 as YSYEKL. The CDR3 extends over 17 amino acids. CDR3 protein: CASSLDTGRDSTDTQYF. The CDR3 region has the DNA TGCGCCAGCAGCCTCGATACCGGCAGGGACAGCACAGATACGCAGTATTTT.

This chain links TRBV4-1 with TRBJ2-7, with 10 nucleotides matching TRBD1. CDR1 is MGHRA and CDR2 is YSYEKL in the germline V gene. This CDR3 has 13 residues. J lost 4 bases, V lost 5 bases, and 2 bases had no gene match. The CDR3 nucleotides are TGCGCCAGCAGCATGGACAGGGGGTACGAGCAGTACTTC. It encodes CASSMDRGYEQYF.

This chain joins TRBV19 and TRBJ2-1; the match to TRBD1 covers 9 bases. This CDR3 has 14 amino acids. V lost 3 bases to trimming and J lost 7 bases; unmatched junction nucleotides: 4. The germline gives CDR1 LNHDA, CDR2 SQIVND (reference sequence). CDR3 in DNA: TGTGCCAGTAGTATTCACAGGGGGCGGAATGAGCAGTTCTTC. This codes for CASSIHRGRNEQFF.

This clone was observed a few times. The genes are TRBV5-1 and TRBJ1-3; D gene ambiguous. This CDR3 comprises 13 residues. Germline loops: CDR1 SGHRS, CDR2 YFSETQ. The ends were cut back, 4 bases at V and 7 bases at J, with 12 bases in the middle. Here the CDR3 reads CASSPDTVNTIYF. The DNA of the CDR3 is TGCGCCAGCAGCCCCGACACGGTTAACACCATATATTTT.

V is TRBV2 and J is TRBJ1-1; D is unresolved. V lost 10 bases and J 1 base, leaving 10 bases between the germline ends. The CDR3 totals 12 residues. In germline, CDR1 is SNHLY, CDR2 FYNNEI. In nucleotides, the CDR3 is TGTGCCATCAAAACAGAGAACACTGAAGCTTTCTTT. This encodes CAIKTENTEAFF.

This chain joins TRBV7-8 and TRBJ1-3; 10 bases map to TRBD1. There are 17 residues in the CDR3. V lost 5 bases to trimming and J lost 0 bases; unmatched junction nucleotides: 7. Germline lookup yields CDR1 SGHVS and CDR2 FQNEAQ. The CDR3 spells CASSPRDRGFSGNTIYF. In nucleotides, the CDR3 is TGTGCCAGCAGCCCCCGGGACAGGGGATTCTCTGGAAACACCATATATTTT.

The chain links TRBV19 to TRBJ2-1; D gene unclear. Germline V gene sequence: CDR1 LNHDA, CDR2 SQIVND (reference sequence). The V end lost 3 bases, the J end lost 7 bases, and 10 bases lay between the germline ends. This CDR3 contains 13 residues. DNA for the CDR3: TGTGCCAGTAGTATCGGAAGGGTTAATGAGCAGTTCTTC. Its translation: CASSIGRVNEQFF.

This clone is a singleton in its sample. This chain joins TRBV6-1 and TRBJ2-1; 14 nucleotides match TRBD2. Germline values: CDR1 MNHNS, CDR2 SASEGT. The CDR3 totals 15 residues. Trimming at V came to 4 bases and at J to 9 bases, leaving 5 bases not matched to a gene. The CDR3, as DNA: TGTGCCAGCAGTGGACTAGCGGGAGGGTGGGGTGAGCAGTTCTTC. It yields the protein CASSGLAGGWGEQFF.

CDR3: CAIKREGTDTQYF. CDR3 nucleotides: TGTGCCATCAAGCGGGAGGGCACAGATACGCAGTATTTT. The rearrangement links TRBV19 to TRBJ2-3; 9 nucleotides line up with TRBD2. The trim removed 10 bases at V and 1 base at J, leaving 3 bases unmatched. The germline CDR1 and CDR2 sequences are LNHDA and SQIVND (reference sequence). This CDR3 is 13 amino acids long.

This chain uses TRBV5-4 with TRBJ2-3; tentative D call: TRBD2 (5 bases). CDR1 and CDR2 from the germline V gene are SGHNT and YYREEE (reference sequence). The CDR3 sequence is 12 residues long. V lost 5 bases and J lost 6, with 10 bases in between. CDR3 coding DNA: TGTGCCAGCAGTCTATCGGGGGATACGCAGTATTTT. Residues: CASSLSGDTQYF.

The rearrangement links TRBV19 to TRBJ1-4, with a tentative D call TRBD1 (6 bases). Germline V CDR1 and CDR2: LNHDA, SQIVND (reference sequence). V was pared by 8 bases and J by 8 bases, with 15 bases between. This CDR3 has 13 residues. DNA of the CDR3: TGTGCCAGTCGAAGATACGGGGGCGAAAAACTGTTTTTT. Protein product: CASRRYGGEKLFF. The variable domain in full, with the rest retrieved from reference TRBV19 and TRBJ1-4, is DGGITQSPKYLFRKEGQNVTLSCEQNLNHDAMYWYRQDPGQGLRLIYYSQIVNDFQKGDIAEGYSVSREKKESFPLTVTSAQKNPTAFYLCASRRYGGEKLFFGSGTQLSVL.

This clone was seen only a few times. The V gene is TRBV30, the J gene TRBJ1-1, with D uncertain. Germline V gives CDR1 GTSNPN, CDR2 SVGIG (reference sequence). With 2 bases removed from V and 0 bases from J, the gap between germline ends came to 7 bases. The CDR3 totals 13 residues. The CDR3 spells CAWSSDLNTEAFF. The CDR3 DNA reads TGTGCCTGGAGTTCTGACCTGAACACTGAAGCTTTCTTT.

This sequence joins TRBV7-6 and TRBJ2-1, with a tentative D call TRBD1 (5 bases). CDR3 length: 14 residues. Per the germline V gene, CDR1 is SGHVS and CDR2 is FNYEAQ. V gave up 5 bases and J gave up 8 bases, with 16 bases separating them. DNA for the CDR3: TGTGCCAGCAGCCTGACCCAGGGCTCGCATGAGCAGTTCTTC. It is translated as CASSLTQGSHEQFF. The full variable domain, its missing parts supplied by reference TRBV7-6 and TRBJ2-1, is GAGVSQSPRYKVTKRGQDVALRCDPISGHVSLYWYRQALGQGPEFLTYFNYEAQQDKSGLPNDRFSAERPEGSISTLTIQRTEQRDSAMYRCASSLTQGSHEQFFGPGTRLTVL.

In the case of this clone: Sequence at one end of the junction differs from germline and may be a read error. The chain recombines TRBV6-5 with TRBJ1-5; D is ambiguous. The germline CDR1 and CDR2 sequences are MNHEY and SVGAGI. There are 13 residues in the CDR3. This chain's CDR3 is CASSPLGKQPQHF. The CDR3, as DNA: TGTGCCAGCAGTCCCTTGGGCAAACAGCCCCAGCATTTT.

The gene calls are TRBV11-2 and TRBJ1-4; tentative D call: TRBD1 (6 bases). The V and J ends lost 5 bases and 10 bases respectively, with 17 bases between them. The CDR3 is 14 amino acids. The germline V gene encodes CDR1 SGHAT and CDR2 FQNNGV. DNA of the CDR3: TGTGCCAGCAGCACCGACAGGTCCTTGGGAAAACTGTTTTTT. This gives the protein CASSTDRSLGKLFF.

The chain combines TRBV9 with TRBJ2-5, with D possibly being TRBD2 (5 bases). Germline assignment: CDR1 SGDLS and CDR2 YYNGEE. The CDR3 extends over 14 amino acids. Trimming took off 2 bases at V and 4 bases at J, with 12 bases between the two ends. CDR3 nucleotides: TGTGCCAGCAGCGTCCCGGGGATCGGAGAGACCCAGTACTTC. Protein product: CASSVPGIGETQYF.

The rearrangement uses TRBV14 and TRBJ2-5; 8 bases are shared with TRBD2. This CDR3 has 15 residues. Germline values: CDR1 SGHDN, CDR2 FVKESK. The ends lost 4 bases at V and 2 bases at J; junction bases unmatched: 6. In DNA form, the CDR3 reads TGTGCCAGCAGCCGGACCACTAGCGGACAAGAGACCCAGTACTTC. Amino acid sequence: CASSRTTSGQETQYF.

The rearrangement joins TRBV28 to TRBJ2-2; TRBD2 matches at 14 bases. CDR3 length equals 18 residues. The germline CDR1 and CDR2 sequences are MDHEN and SYDVKM. The junction had 9 bases not matched to a gene; V was cut back by 6 bases and J by 3 bases. The CDR3 DNA sequence: TGTGCCAGCAGCCCCCCCGGACTAGCGGGGGGATACACCGGGGAGCTGTTTTTT. Protein sequence: CASSPPGLAGGYTGELFF.

The J gene is TRBJ2-7, the V gene TRBV7-8; D is perhaps TRBD1 (5 bases). The germline V gene encodes CDR1 SGHVS and CDR2 FQNEAQ. Trimming took 4 bases from V and 1 from J, leaving 8 bases between them. The CDR3 has 13 amino acids. The CDR3, as DNA: TGTGCCAGCAGCTACAGGATTTCCTACGAGCAGTACTTC. It codes for CASSYRISYEQYF.

This rearrangement joins TRBV11-2 to TRBJ1-5; no definite D call. Germline CDR1 is SGHAT and CDR2 is FQNNGV. V was shortened by 6 bases and J by 0 bases, with 15 bases between the two germline ends. The CDR3 runs 16 residues. CDR3 in amino acids: CASSPGPILSNQPQHF. The CDR3 DNA is TGTGCCAGCAGTCCCGGGCCAATTCTTAGCAATCAGCCCCAGCATTTT. The variable domain in full, completed from reference TRBV11-2 and TRBJ1-5, reads EAGVAQSPRYKIIEKRQSVAFWCNPISGHATLYWYQQILGQGPKLLIQFQNNGVVDDSQLPKDRFSAERLKGVDSTLKIQPAKLEDSAVYLCASSPGPILSNQPQHFGDGTRLSIL.

This chain links TRBV6-1 with TRBJ2-5; weak D call: TRBD1 (6 bases). This CDR3 is built from 13 residues. Per the germline V gene, CDR1 is MNHNS and CDR2 is SASEGT. The V end was cut by 4 bases, the J end by 1 base, with 7 bases between. The DNA of the CDR3 is TGTGCCAGCAGTGGACAGGCCCAAGAGACCCAGTACTTC. It encodes CASSGQAQETQYF.

This chain uses TRBV2 with TRBJ1-5, with D maybe TRBD1 (5 bases). The CDR3 is 12 residues long. Germline V gene lookup returns CDR1 SNHLY and CDR2 FYNNEI. V lost 8 bases, J lost 6 bases, and 11 bases lay in between. The CDR3 spells CASGAFGQPQHF. CDR3 nucleotides: TGTGCCAGCGGGGCGTTTGGTCAGCCCCAGCATTTT.

V usage is TRBV4-1 and J usage is TRBJ1-2; no reliable D call. The germline V gene encodes CDR1 MGHRA and CDR2 YSYEKL. CDR3 length: 15 amino acids. V was cut by 0 bases and J by 8 bases, with 16 bases left in between. CDR3 sequence: CASSQDLDSHRGYTF. The CDR3, as DNA: TGCGCCAGCAGCCAAGATTTGGACTCTCATCGAGGCTACACCTTC.

The CDR3 DNA reads TGTGCCAGCAGTTACTCGAAGGTGAACACTGAAGCTTTCTTT. Encoded protein: CASSYSKVNTEAFF. This chain links TRBV6-5 with TRBJ1-1, with D unclear. The CDR3 is 14 amino acids. The germline CDR1 and CDR2 sequences are MNHEY and SVGAGI. V lost 0 bases to trimming and J lost 0 bases, with 5 bases between them.

This chain links TRBV30 with TRBJ2-7, with D perhaps TRBD1 (5 bases). Trimming took off 0 bases at V and 4 bases at J, with 7 bases between the two ends. Germline CDR1 reads GTSNPN; CDR2 reads SVGIG (reference sequence). The CDR3 spans 12 residues. CDR3 protein: CAWSVSGYEQYF. The CDR3 nucleotides are TGTGCCTGGAGTGTATCAGGGTACGAGCAGTACTTC.